The 27 T cell receptor beta chains below come from one sample, sequenced in a study of blood T cell repertoires in COVID-19. Clones were read by immunoSEQ multiplex PCR, and TCRdb kept only the in-frame ones, dropping some. The sample shows approximately 490,000 clones, 87% of them seen only once. Material: PBMCs or T cells enriched from blood (not recorded which). The receptors come from a woman under 30 who had recovered from COVID-19.

This chain joins TRBV7-3 and TRBJ1-1; 10 nucleotides align to TRBD1. This CDR3 comprises 20 residues. CDR1 and CDR2 from the germline V gene are SGHTA and FQGTGA. The V segment lost 3 bases and the J segment 4 bases; nucleotides outside the gene matches: 20. CDR3 residues: CASSFLGPGQGTGSGTEAFF. The CDR3 coding sequence is TGTGCCAGCAGCTTCCTTGGCCCGGGACAGGGGACGGGAAGTGGCACTGAAGCTTTCTTT.

V usage is TRBV7-7 and J usage is TRBJ2-2, with TRBD2 identical over 12 bases. Trimming at V came to 1 base and at J to 6 bases, leaving 3 bases not matched to a gene. The length of the CDR3 is 16 residues. Per germline, CDR1 SSHAT and CDR2 FNYEAQ (reference sequence). The CDR3 loop reads CASSLGLAGDSGELFF. The CDR3 coding sequence is TGTGCCAGCAGCTTAGGACTAGCGGGAGACTCCGGGGAGCTGTTTTTT.

This chain uses TRBV30 with TRBJ2-1; TRBD2 matches at 9 bases. The V gene end was trimmed by 8 bases and the J gene end by 12 bases; junction bases not matched to a gene: 17. The CDR3 has 14 residues. Looked up from germline, CDR1 is GTSNPN and CDR2 is SVGIG (reference sequence). CDR3: CALLTSPTSGSQFF. CDR3 bases: TGTGCCCTTCTGACTTCCCCAACTAGCGGGTCGCAGTTCTTC.

The rearrangement uses TRBV5-4 and TRBJ1-6; TRBD1 might be the D (5 bases). There are 16 residues in the CDR3. The germline gives CDR1 SGHNT, CDR2 YYREEE (reference sequence). The V end lost 3 bases, the J end lost 4 bases, and 14 bases lay between the germline ends. The CDR3, as DNA: TGTGCCAGCAGCTCGGCTCGGACATCGTATAATTCACCCCTCCACTTT. Protein: CASSSARTSYNSPLHF.

The chain employs TRBV28 and TRBJ1-4; possible D gene TRBD1, 6 bases. CDR1 is MDHEN, CDR2 SYDVKM, per germline. With 6 bases removed from V and 2 bases from J, the gap between germline ends came to 16 bases. The CDR3 has 16 residues. This chain's CDR3 is CASRRQGKVTNEKLFF. The CDR3 DNA reads TGTGCCAGCAGACGCCAGGGGAAGGTCACTAATGAAAAACTGTTTTTT. Based on the CDR3 plus reference TRBV28 and TRBJ1-4, the full variable domain is DVKVTQSSRYLVKRTGEKVFLECVQDMDHENMFWYRQDPGLGLRLIYFSYDVKMKEKGDIPEGYSVSREKKERFSLILESASTNQTSMYLCASRRQGKVTNEKLFFGSGTQLSVL.

The genes are TRBV3-1 (or the pseudogene TRBV3-2) and TRBJ2-7, with 7 bases aligning to TRBD1. The CDR3 is 13 amino acids. The germline V gene has CDR1 LGHDT and CDR2 YNNKEL (reference sequence). With V trimmed by 4 bases and J by 6 bases, 6 bases remained unmatched. The CDR3 region is CASSPGAGGEQYF. The DNA for the CDR3 is TGTGCCAGCAGCCCCGGGGCAGGGGGCGAGCAGTACTTC.

This clone has just one count. V usage is TRBV6-2 or TRBV6-3 and J usage is TRBJ2-3; TRBD2 matches at 7 bases. CDR1 MNHEY and CDR2 SVGEGT come from the germline V gene. V gave up 4 bases and J gave up 4 bases; unmatched junction bases: 8. CDR3 size: 15 residues. CDR3 bases: TGTGCCAGCAGTTCGCGTCGACTAGCCTCAGATACGCAGTATTTT. Protein: CASSSRRLASDTQYF.

J is TRBJ2-7 and V is TRBV30; 7 nucleotides agree with TRBD2. The CDR3 spans 17 residues. The V and J ends lost 1 base and 2 bases, in that order; junction bases with no gene match: 14. Germline V gives CDR1 GTSNPN, CDR2 SVGIG (reference sequence). In DNA, the CDR3 is TGTGCCTGGAGTGGGGGGGGTAGCGGAGTTTCCCCCTACGAGCAGTACTTC. It translates to CAWSGGGSGVSPYEQYF. The full variable domain, in which reference TRBV30 and TRBJ2-7 provide the parts outside the CDR3, is SQTIHQWPATLVQPVGSPLSLECTVEGTSNPNLYWYRQAAGRGLQLLFYSVGIGQISSEVPQNLSASRPQDRQFILSSKKLLLSDSGFYLCAWSGGGSGVSPYEQYFGPGTRLTVT.

V usage is TRBV6-1 and J usage is TRBJ1-6; no firm D call. Germline CDR1 is MNHNS and CDR2 is SASEGT. The CDR3 has 12 residues. V lost 1 base and J 7 bases, leaving 2 bases between the germline ends. CDR3 in DNA: TGTGCCAGCAGTGAAGTAAATTCACCCCTCCACTTT. Translated: CASSEVNSPLHF.

V and J are TRBV28 and TRBJ2-7, with a possible D match to TRBD2 (6 bases). Trimming removed 6 bases at V and 4 bases at J, with 13 bases between. The germline V gene encodes CDR1 MDHEN and CDR2 SYDVKM. This CDR3 contains 13 residues. The CDR3 bases are TGTGCCAGCAGCCCGGGACTCCGGTACGAGCAGTACTTC. This gives the protein CASSPGLRYEQYF.

The rearrangement joins TRBV5-1 to TRBJ2-3; 7 positions match TRBD1. Per germline, CDR1 SGHRS and CDR2 YFSETQ. V trimming: 3 bases; J trimming: 1 base; junction bases outside the gene matches: 11. The CDR3 spans 17 residues. CDR3 in amino acids: CASSSGLTGARTDTQYF. CDR3 DNA sequence: TGCGCCAGCAGCTCTGGTCTAACAGGGGCCCGCACAGATACGCAGTATTTT.

The chain couples TRBV30 to TRBJ1-3, with 9 bases fitting TRBD1. V shed 3 bases, J shed 3 bases, and the junction held 9 bases outside the gene matches. Germline assignment: CDR1 GTSNPN and CDR2 SVGIG (reference sequence). This CDR3 comprises 16 residues. CDR3 loop: CAWRRKTGGIGNTIYF. The CDR3, as DNA: TGTGCCTGGAGGAGGAAAACAGGGGGCATTGGAAACACCATATATTTT.

This rearrangement joins TRBV4-1 to TRBJ2-3; 7 bases fit TRBD1. V was clipped by 5 bases and J by 0 bases; unmatched bases: 8. CDR1 is MGHRA, CDR2 YSYEKL, per germline. The CDR3 sequence is 16 residues long. CDR3: CASSYGQATSTDTQYF. CDR3 in DNA: TGCGCCAGCAGCTACGGACAGGCCACCAGCACAGATACGCAGTATTTT.

The rearrangement joins TRBV19 to TRBJ1-1; tentatively, D is TRBD1 (5 bases). CDR3 length: 11 amino acids. The germline CDR1 and CDR2 sequences are LNHDA and SQIVND (reference sequence). Trimming took 6 bases from V and 6 from J, leaving 8 bases between them. The CDR3 sequence is CASRAGAEAFF. CDR3 in DNA: TGTGCCAGTAGGGCGGGGGCTGAAGCTTTCTTT.

The chain is built from TRBV27 and TRBJ1-1, with D perhaps matching TRBD1 (5 bases). From germline, CDR1 is MNHEY and CDR2 SMNVEV (reference sequence). This CDR3 comprises 16 residues. V was clipped by 2 bases and J by 5 bases, with 18 bases between them. CDR3 region: CASSLQGEGLRTEAFF. In DNA, the CDR3 is TGTGCCAGCAGTTTACAAGGGGAGGGTTTGCGGACTGAAGCTTTCTTT.

Written as DNA, the CDR3 is TGTGCCAGCAGTTACAGGGGGGGAGAGACCCAGTACTTC. Translated: CASSYRGGETQYF. J is TRBJ2-5 and V is TRBV27; perhaps TRBD1 as D (8 bases). With 4 bases removed from V and 4 bases from J, the gap between germline ends came to 10 bases. The germline gives CDR1 MNHEY, CDR2 SMNVEV (reference sequence). The CDR3 loop spans 13 amino acids.

This clone was detected only once. CDR3 nucleotide sequence: TGCGCCAGCAGCTTCGGACAATCCTCCGATACGCAGTATTTT. Translated, it gives CASSFGQSSDTQYF. The rearrangement joins TRBV5-1 to TRBJ2-3, with D maybe TRBD1 (5 bases). The CDR3 has 14 amino acids. The V gene lost 2 bases and the J gene lost 6 bases, with 13 bases spanning the gap. The germline CDR1 and CDR2 sequences are SGHRS and YFSETQ.

V and J are TRBV9 and TRBJ2-1; TRBD1 is a possible D gene (6 bases). Deletions cut 0 bases from V and 2 bases from J, with 9 bases between. CDR3 length: 15 amino acids. Per the germline V gene, CDR1 is SGDLS and CDR2 is YYNGEE. The CDR3 region is CASSVEGVTYNEQFF. Written as DNA, the CDR3 is TGTGCCAGCAGCGTAGAGGGGGTTACCTACAATGAGCAGTTCTTC.

V usage is TRBV4-1 and J usage is TRBJ1-1, with 7 bases fitting TRBD1. V shed 3 bases, J shed 4 bases, and the junction held 5 bases outside the gene matches. Germline-derived CDR1 and CDR2 are MGHRA and YSYEKL. The CDR3 is 14 residues long. The CDR3, as DNA: TGCGCCAGCAGCCATAACAGGGGTGTCACTGAAGCTTTCTTT. Its translation: CASSHNRGVTEAFF.

This clone appeared a single time. The chain combines TRBV3-1 (or the pseudogene TRBV3-2) with TRBJ1-2; 8 bases are shared with TRBD1. Losses at the gene ends were 4 bases for V and 4 bases for J; bases not matched to a gene: 2. Germline CDR1 LGHDT, CDR2 YNNKEL (reference sequence). The CDR3 consists of 13 residues. The chain's CDR3 is CASSPDRGYGYTF. The CDR3, as DNA: TGTGCCAGCAGCCCCGACAGGGGCTATGGCTACACCTTC.

The chain links TRBV28 to TRBJ1-1; the D gene is possibly TRBD1 (5 bases). The V and J ends lost 5 bases and 3 bases respectively, with 13 bases between them. Germline V gene lookup returns CDR1 MDHEN and CDR2 SYDVKM. The CDR3 runs 14 residues. The DNA of the CDR3 is TGTGCCAGCAGTCTCAGGGAAAGGGACACTGAAGCTTTCTTT. Protein: CASSLRERDTEAFF.

CDR3 residues: CAIASTGTDTQYF. CDR3 sequence (DNA): TGTGCCATAGCCTCGACTGGAACAGATACGCAGTATTTT. The chain joins TRBV19 to TRBJ2-3; D is undetermined. From germline, CDR1 is LNHDA and CDR2 SQIVND (reference sequence). V lost 10 bases and J lost 3, with 14 bases in between. The CDR3 length is 13 residues.

The chain combines TRBV19 with TRBJ2-3, with TRBD2 matching 14 bases. Germline V gives CDR1 LNHDA, CDR2 SQIVND (reference sequence). The CDR3 is 18 residues long. Losses at the gene ends were 7 bases for V and 0 bases for J; bases not matched to a gene: 9. CDR3 coding DNA: TGTGCCAGTACCCCGACTAGCGGGGGGGCATCTAGCACAGATACGCAGTATTTT. Amino acid sequence: CASTPTSGGASSTDTQYF.

This chain uses TRBV27 with TRBJ1-1; a possible D gene is TRBD1 (6 bases). The V gene lost 5 bases and the J gene lost 5 bases, with 18 bases spanning the gap. Germline V CDR1 and CDR2: MNHEY, SMNVEV (reference sequence). The CDR3 spans 15 residues. The CDR3 DNA follows: TGTGCCAGCAGTCGCTACGACCCAGGGGAGACTGAAGCTTTCTTT. This codes for CASSRYDPGETEAFF.

The rearrangement uses TRBV6-5 and TRBJ1-1; weak D call: TRBD1 (5 bases). V was shortened by 5 bases and J by 5 bases, with 18 bases between the two germline ends. Germline V gives CDR1 MNHEY, CDR2 SVGAGI. The CDR3 sequence is 15 residues long. The CDR3 nucleotides read TGTGCCAGCAGTCCCTGGGAGGGGCGCGGTACTGAAGCTTTCTTT. Translating it yields CASSPWEGRGTEAFF.

The chain joins TRBV13 to TRBJ2-5; a weak D match, TRBD2 (7 bases). The CDR3 has 13 amino acids. V lost 4 bases to trimming and J lost 6 bases, with 12 bases between them. Germline V CDR1 and CDR2: PRHDT, FYEKMQ (reference sequence). In nucleotides, the CDR3 is TGTGCCAGCAGCTGGGGGGGCGCCAAGACCCAGTACTTC. This translates into CASSWGGAKTQYF.

With regard to this clone: Other DNA sequences in the sample encode the same CDR3. This chain links TRBV6-5 with TRBJ1-2; no clear D. V lost 5 bases to trimming and J lost 3 bases, with 7 bases between them. Germline-derived CDR1 and CDR2 are MNHEY and SVGAGI. CDR3 length: 12 amino acids. The CDR3 nucleotides read TGTGCCAGCAGTCCCGGGGACTATGGCTACACCTTC. Translation: CASSPGDYGYTF.